The clone carrying this TCR beta chain was detected only a few times. As yet, its antigen is unknown. Amplification used 60 Vbeta primers and 13 Jbeta primers. Repertoires were generated with immunoSEQ multiplex PCR, while TCRdb's copy carries only in-frame clones and drops some. Seen here are 100,000 to 150,000 clones, approximately 77% observed once, and the top ten hold 0.8% to 0.95%. These data originate in a study of cytomegalovirus exposure and HLA in healthy donors. Study-wide points: Reportedly, fewer N-insertions than the approximately 680-donor mean appeared in an Asian-associated ancestry cluster in a later analysis. A previous analysis found most TCR beta V segments productive roughly 87% or roughly 30% of the time.

The CDR3 is made up of 16 amino acids. Looked up from germline, CDR1 is KGHSH and CDR2 is LQKENI. The V segment lost 3 bases and the J segment 3 bases; nucleotides outside the gene matches: 7. The rearrangement uses TRBV18 and TRBJ2-2; TRBD2 matches at 7 bases. Sequencing used PBMCs. This receptor was obtained from an older woman in good health and CMV-seronegative. This CDR3 is CASSPSGTIDTGELFF. The CDR3 nucleotides read TGTGCCAGCTCACCGTCCGGGACTATTGACACCGGGGAGCTGTTTTTT.